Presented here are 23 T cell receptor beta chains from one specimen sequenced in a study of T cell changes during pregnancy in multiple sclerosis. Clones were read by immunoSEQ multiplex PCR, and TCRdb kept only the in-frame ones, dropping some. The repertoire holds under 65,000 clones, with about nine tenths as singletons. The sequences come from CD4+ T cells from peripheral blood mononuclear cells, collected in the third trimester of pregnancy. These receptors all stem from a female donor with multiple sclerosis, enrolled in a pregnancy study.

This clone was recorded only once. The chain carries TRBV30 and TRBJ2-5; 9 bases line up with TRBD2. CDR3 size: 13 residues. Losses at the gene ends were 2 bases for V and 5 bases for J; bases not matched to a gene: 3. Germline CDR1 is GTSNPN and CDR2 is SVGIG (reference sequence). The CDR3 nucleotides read TGTGCCTGGAGTCGGCGGGGGGGGGAGACCCAGTACTTC. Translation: CAWSRRGGETQYF.

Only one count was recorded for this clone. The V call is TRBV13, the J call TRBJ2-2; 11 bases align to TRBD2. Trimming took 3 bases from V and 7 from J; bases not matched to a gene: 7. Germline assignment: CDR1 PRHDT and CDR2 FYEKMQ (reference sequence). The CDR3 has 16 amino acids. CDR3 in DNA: TGTGCCAGCAGCTTGAGGGGACTAGCGGTACTCGGGGAGCTGTTTTTT. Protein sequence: CASSLRGLAVLGELFF. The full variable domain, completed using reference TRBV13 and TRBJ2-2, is AAGVIQSPRHLIKEKRETATLKCYPIPRHDTVYWYQQGPGQDPQFLISFYEKMQSDKGSIPDRFSAQQFSDYHSELNMSSLELGDSALYFCASSLRGLAVLGELFFGEGSRLTVL.

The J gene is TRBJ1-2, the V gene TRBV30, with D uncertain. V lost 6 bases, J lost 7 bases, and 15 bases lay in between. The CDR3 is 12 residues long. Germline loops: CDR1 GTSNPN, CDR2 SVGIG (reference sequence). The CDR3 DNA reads TGTGCCTGCCCCCTTCGCGGGTTTGGCTACACCTTC. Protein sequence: CACPLRGFGYTF. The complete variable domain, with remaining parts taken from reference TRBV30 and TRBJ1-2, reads SQTIHQWPATLVQPVGSPLSLECTVEGTSNPNLYWYRQAAGRGLQLLFYSVGIGQISSEVPQNLSASRPQDRQFILSSKKLLLSDSGFYLCACPLRGFGYTFGSGTRLTVV.

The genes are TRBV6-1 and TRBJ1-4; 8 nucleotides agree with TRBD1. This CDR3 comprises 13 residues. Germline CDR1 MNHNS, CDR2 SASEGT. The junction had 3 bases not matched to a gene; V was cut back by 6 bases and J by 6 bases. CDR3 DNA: TGTGCCAGCAGCGGGACAGGAGATGAAAAACTGTTTTTT. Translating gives CASSGTGDEKLFF.

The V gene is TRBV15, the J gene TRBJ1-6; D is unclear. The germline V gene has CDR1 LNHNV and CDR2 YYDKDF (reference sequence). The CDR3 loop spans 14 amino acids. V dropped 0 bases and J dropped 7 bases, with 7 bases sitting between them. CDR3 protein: CATSRDPLNSPLHF. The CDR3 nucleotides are TGTGCCACCAGCAGAGACCCCCTGAATTCACCCCTCCACTTT.

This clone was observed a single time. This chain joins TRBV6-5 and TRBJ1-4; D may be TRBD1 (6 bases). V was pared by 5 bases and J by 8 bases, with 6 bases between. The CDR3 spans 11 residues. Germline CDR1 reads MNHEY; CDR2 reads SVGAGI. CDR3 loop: CASSQGEKLFF. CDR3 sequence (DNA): TGTGCCAGCAGTCAGGGGGAAAAACTGTTTTTT.

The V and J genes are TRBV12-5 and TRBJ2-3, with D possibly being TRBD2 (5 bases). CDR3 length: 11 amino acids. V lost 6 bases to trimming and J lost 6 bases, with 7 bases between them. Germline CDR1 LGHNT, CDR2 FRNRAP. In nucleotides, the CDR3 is TGTGCTAGTGGCGAGCGGGATACGCAGTATTTT. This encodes CASGERDTQYF.

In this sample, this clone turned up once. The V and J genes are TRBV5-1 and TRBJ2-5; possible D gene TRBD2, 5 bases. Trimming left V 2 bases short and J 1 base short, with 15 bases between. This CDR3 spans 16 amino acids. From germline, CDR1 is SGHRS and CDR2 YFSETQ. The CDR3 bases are TGCGCCAGCAGCTTTCTACTAGACCAACGCCAAGAGACCCAGTACTTC. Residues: CASSFLLDQRQETQYF.

The CDR3 spells CASSLYRRQETQYF. The CDR3 nucleotides are TGTGCCAGCAGCTTGTATCGGAGACAAGAGACCCAGTACTTC. This chain joins TRBV5-6 and TRBJ2-5, with D uncertain. From germline, CDR1 is SGHDT and CDR2 YYEEEE. V dropped 1 base and J dropped 2 bases, with 9 bases sitting between them. The CDR3 extends over 14 amino acids.

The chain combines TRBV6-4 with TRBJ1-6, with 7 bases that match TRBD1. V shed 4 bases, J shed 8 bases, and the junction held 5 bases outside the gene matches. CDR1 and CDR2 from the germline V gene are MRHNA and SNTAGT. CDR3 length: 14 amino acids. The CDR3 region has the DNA TGTGCCAGCAGTGTAGGAGACAGGGATTCACCCCTCCACTTT. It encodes CASSVGDRDSPLHF.

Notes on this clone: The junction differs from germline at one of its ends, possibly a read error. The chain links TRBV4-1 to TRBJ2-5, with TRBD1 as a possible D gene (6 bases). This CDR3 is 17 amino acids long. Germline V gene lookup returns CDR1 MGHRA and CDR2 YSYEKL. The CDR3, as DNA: TGCGCCAGCAGCGAAGACCCCCGTGGGACATACCAAGAGACCCAGTACTTC. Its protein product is CASSEDPRGTYQETQYF.

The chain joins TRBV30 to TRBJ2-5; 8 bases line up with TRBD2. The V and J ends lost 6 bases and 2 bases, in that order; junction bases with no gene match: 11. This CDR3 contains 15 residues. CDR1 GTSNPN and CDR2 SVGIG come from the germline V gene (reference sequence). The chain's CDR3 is CACQPRGGVQETQYF. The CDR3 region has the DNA TGTGCCTGTCAACCCCGGGGGGGAGTACAAGAGACCCAGTACTTC.

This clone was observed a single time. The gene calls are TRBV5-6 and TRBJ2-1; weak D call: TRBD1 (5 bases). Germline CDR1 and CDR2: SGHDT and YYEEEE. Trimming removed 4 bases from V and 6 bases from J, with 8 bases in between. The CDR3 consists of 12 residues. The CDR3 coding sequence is TGTGCCAGCAGCGTGACAGTCAATGAGCAGTTCTTC. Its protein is CASSVTVNEQFF.

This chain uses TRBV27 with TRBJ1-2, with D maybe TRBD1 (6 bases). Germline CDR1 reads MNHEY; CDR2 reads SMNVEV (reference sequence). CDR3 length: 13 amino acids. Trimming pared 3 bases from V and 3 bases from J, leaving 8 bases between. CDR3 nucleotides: TGTGCCAGCAGTTTTAACAGGGACTATGGCTACACCTTC. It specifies CASSFNRDYGYTF.

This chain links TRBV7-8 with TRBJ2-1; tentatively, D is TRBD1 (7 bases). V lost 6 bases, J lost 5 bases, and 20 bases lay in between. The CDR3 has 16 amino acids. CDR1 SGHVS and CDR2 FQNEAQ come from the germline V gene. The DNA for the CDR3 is TGTGCCAGCAGATTACTTTACAGGGGAGGTGACAATGAGCAGTTCTTC. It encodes CASRLLYRGGDNEQFF.

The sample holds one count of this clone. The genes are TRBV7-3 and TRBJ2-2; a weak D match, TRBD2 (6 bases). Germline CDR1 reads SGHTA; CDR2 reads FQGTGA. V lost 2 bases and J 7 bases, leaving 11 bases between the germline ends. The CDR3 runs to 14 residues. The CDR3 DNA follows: TGTGCCAGCAGCTTAGCGGGGAGGAACGGGGAGCTGTTTTTT. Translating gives CASSLAGRNGELFF.

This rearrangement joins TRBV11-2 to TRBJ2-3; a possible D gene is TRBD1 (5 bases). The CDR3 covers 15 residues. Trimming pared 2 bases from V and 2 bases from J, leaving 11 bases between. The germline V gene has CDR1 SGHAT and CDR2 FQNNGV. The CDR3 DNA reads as TGTGCCAGCAGCTTACAGGGCGCGTACACAGATACGCAGTATTTT. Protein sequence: CASSLQGAYTDTQYF.

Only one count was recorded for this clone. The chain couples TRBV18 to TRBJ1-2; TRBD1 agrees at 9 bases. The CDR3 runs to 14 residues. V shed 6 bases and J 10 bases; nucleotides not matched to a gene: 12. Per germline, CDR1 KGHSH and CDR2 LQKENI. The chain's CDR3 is CASSPTGGGTAYTF. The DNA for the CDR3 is TGTGCCAGCTCCCCAACAGGGGGCGGAACAGCCTACACCTTC.

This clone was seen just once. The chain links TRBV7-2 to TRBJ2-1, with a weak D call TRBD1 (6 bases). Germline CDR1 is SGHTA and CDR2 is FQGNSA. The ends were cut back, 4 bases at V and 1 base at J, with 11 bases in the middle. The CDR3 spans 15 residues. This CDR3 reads CASSSTGSSYNEQFF. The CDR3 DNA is TGTGCCAGCAGCTCCACAGGGAGTTCCTACAATGAGCAGTTCTTC.

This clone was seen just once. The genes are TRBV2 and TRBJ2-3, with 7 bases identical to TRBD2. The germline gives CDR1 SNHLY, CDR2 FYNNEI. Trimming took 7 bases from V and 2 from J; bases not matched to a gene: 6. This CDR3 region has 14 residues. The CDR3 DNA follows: TGTGCCAGCATGGCGGGGGTGTACACAGATACGCAGTATTTT. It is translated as CASMAGVYTDTQYF.

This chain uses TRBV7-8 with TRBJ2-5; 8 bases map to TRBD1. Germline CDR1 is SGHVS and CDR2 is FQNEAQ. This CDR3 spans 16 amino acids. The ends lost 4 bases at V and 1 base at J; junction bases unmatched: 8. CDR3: CASSSRTGRFQETQYF. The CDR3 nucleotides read TGTGCCAGCAGCTCAAGGACAGGGAGGTTCCAAGAGACCCAGTACTTC.

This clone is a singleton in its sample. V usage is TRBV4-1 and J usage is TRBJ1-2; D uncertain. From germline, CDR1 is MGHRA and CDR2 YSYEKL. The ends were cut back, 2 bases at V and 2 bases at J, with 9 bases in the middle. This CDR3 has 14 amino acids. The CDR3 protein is CASSQPTLNYGYTF. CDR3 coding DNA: TGCGCCAGCAGCCAACCTACCTTAAACTATGGCTACACCTTC.

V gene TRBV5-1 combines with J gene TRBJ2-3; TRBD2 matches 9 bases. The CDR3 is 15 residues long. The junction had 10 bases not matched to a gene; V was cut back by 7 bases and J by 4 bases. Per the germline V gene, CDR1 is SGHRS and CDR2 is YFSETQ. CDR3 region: CASGRRGGQADTQYF. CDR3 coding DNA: TGCGCCAGCGGGAGGCGGGGGGGCCAGGCAGATACGCAGTATTTT.